One sample yielded the 24 T cell receptor beta chains listed below, sequenced in a study of prognosis after radiotherapy for stage I lung cancer. Using two-round multiplex PCR, the authors amplified TCR beta CDR3 from genomic DNA. With primers specific to each TRBV and TRBJ gene, the first-round PCR was performed. TCRdb reprocessed the multiplex PCR reads via MiXCR and lists one record per CDR3 protein. This table holds 20,000 to 25,000 distinct CDR3 sequences, about 46% found once. The sequencing here drew on PBMCs, taken before or after stereotactic body radiation therapy (not recorded which). The source is a donor aged 50 or older with non-small cell lung cancer.

A few counts support this clonotype. A much bigger clone sits one base away, suggesting this may be a read error. The CDR3 coding sequence is TGTGCCAGTCGGCGGGATCCCTACAATGAGCAGTTCTTC. It encodes CASRRDPYNEQFF. The V gene is TRBV6-1, the J gene TRBJ2-1; a possible D gene is TRBD2 (6 bases). The V gene's germline CDR1 is MNHNS and CDR2 SASEGT. CDR3 size: 13 residues. V was shortened by 9 bases and J by 2 bases, with 11 bases between the two germline ends.

This clonotype was found many times. This chain connects TRBV5-5 to TRBJ2-6, with 7 bases fitting TRBD1. From germline, CDR1 is SGHKS and CDR2 YYEKEE (reference sequence). The CDR3 spans 17 residues. V shed 2 bases and J 2 bases; nucleotides not matched to a gene: 7. CDR3 residues: CASSLRQGFTGANVLTF. CDR3 DNA sequence: TGTGCCAGCAGCTTACGACAGGGCTTCACTGGGGCCAACGTCCTGACTTTC. The full variable domain, with the rest looked up from reference TRBV5-5 and TRBJ2-6, is DAGVTQSPTHLIKTRGQQVTLRCSPISGHKSVSWYQQVLGQGPQFIFQYYEKEERGRGNFPDRFSARQFPNYSSELNVNALLLGDSALYLCASSLRQGFTGANVLTFGAGSRLTVL.

Comment on this clonotype: A far larger clone is a single base away, which makes a read error likely. V is TRBV6-9 and J is TRBJ2-7; 11 bases line up with TRBD2. The V gene's germline CDR1 is MNHGY and CDR2 SVAAGI. This CDR3 comprises 18 residues. V shed 3 bases, J shed 7 bases, and the junction held 17 bases outside the gene matches. The CDR3 loop reads CASSYVLAGGSPYNEQYF. In DNA, the CDR3 is TGTGCCAGCAGTTACGTTCTAGCGGGAGGATCTCCCTACAATGAGCAGTACTTC.

Details on this clonotype: A clone one base away is much larger, so this may be a read error. The chain links TRBV4-3 to TRBJ1-1; no definite D call. Germline values: CDR1 LGHNA, CDR2 YSLEER. This CDR3 contains 15 residues. V lost 0 bases to trimming and J lost 4 bases, with 12 bases between them. CDR3 nucleotide sequence: TGCGCCAGCAGCCAAGATAGAACATCGGCCACTGAAGCTTTCTTT. Protein: CASSQDRTSATEAFF.

This rearrangement joins TRBV20-1 to TRBJ1-2; D is uncertain. From germline, CDR1 is DFQATT and CDR2 SNEGSKA (reference sequence). The length of the CDR3 is 12 residues. Between the trimmed V and J ends, which lost 0 bases and 7 bases, there was a span of 9 bases. This chain's CDR3 is CSARDLGFGYTF. The CDR3 DNA follows: TGCAGTGCTAGAGATTTAGGGTTTGGCTACACCTTC.

This clonotype has a count of ten or more. The chain employs TRBV12-3 or TRBV12-4 and TRBJ1-5, with unresolved D. V was pared by 3 bases and J by 0 bases, with 9 bases between. The length of the CDR3 is 15 residues. The CDR3 region is CASSFYRGSNQPQHF. CDR3 nucleotide sequence: TGTGCCAGCAGTTTTTATCGGGGTAGCAATCAGCCCCAGCATTTT.

This clonotype was seen ten or more times. The chain couples TRBV10-3 to TRBJ2-7; D possibly corresponds to TRBD2 (5 bases). The germline V and J ends were trimmed by 6 bases and 0 bases, with 6 bases remaining between them. This CDR3 comprises 12 residues. Looked up from germline, CDR1 is ENHRY and CDR2 is SYGVKD. CDR3 coding DNA: TGTGCCATCAGCGGGGACTCCTACGAGCAGTACTTC. Its translation is CAISGDSYEQYF.

Details on this clonotype: One base away lies a much larger clone, so this may be a sequencing read error. The chain links TRBV5-6 to TRBJ1-1; D remains ambiguous. The V end lost 4 bases, the J end lost 7 bases, and 11 bases lay between the germline ends. There are 12 residues in the CDR3. Looked up from germline, CDR1 is SGHDT and CDR2 is YYEEEE. CDR3 DNA sequence: TGTGCCAGCAGCCACCAAAAGGGTGAAGCTTTCTTT. This encodes CASSHQKGEAFF.

This clonotype is classed as medium-sized. CDR3 in amino acids: CASSEPGQGDSPLHF. The CDR3 DNA is TGTGCCAGCAGTGAACCGGGACAGGGTGATTCACCCCTCCACTTT. V usage is TRBV6-1 and J usage is TRBJ1-6, with 9 bases identical to TRBD1. The CDR3 is 15 residues long. V shed 2 bases and J 8 bases; nucleotides not matched to a gene: 4. Germline V gene data show CDR1 as MNHNS and CDR2 as SASEGT.

This rearrangement joins TRBV3-2 to TRBJ2-2; TRBD2 is the table's D call, not checked against the DNA. TRBV3-2 is a recognized pseudogene. The CDR3 covers 19 residues. CDR3 amino acids: CASDLIRETSGGNTGELFF. CDR3 DNA: TGTGCCAGCGACCTTATTCGGGAAACTAGCGGAGGCAACACCGGGGAGCTGTTTTTT.

Points on this clonotype: The likely explanation is a read error, given a far larger clone one base away. V gene TRBV7-9 combines with J gene TRBJ2-5; 7 nucleotides line up with TRBD2. There are 16 residues in the CDR3. Germline lookup yields CDR1 SEHNR and CDR2 FQNEAQ (reference sequence). V lost 5 bases to trimming and J lost 5 bases; unmatched junction nucleotides: 14. CDR3 nucleotide sequence: TGTGCCAGCAGCGAAGGTTCGGGGGGACTTAGCGAGACCCAGTACTTC. Translation: CASSEGSGGLSETQYF.

This clonotype was counted many times. The V gene is TRBV9, the J gene TRBJ2-1, with TRBD2 matching over 13 bases. Losses at the gene ends were 0 bases for V and 8 bases for J; bases not matched to a gene: 2. The CDR3 consists of 15 residues. CDR1 is SGDLS and CDR2 is YYNGEE in the germline V gene. The CDR3 nucleotides read TGTGCCAGCAGCGTAGCTGGACTAGCGGGAGATGAGCAGTTCTTC. This translates into CASSVAGLAGDEQFF.

The chain uses TRBV6-5 and TRBJ1-5, with 7 bases lining up with TRBD1. This CDR3 has 14 amino acids. With V trimmed by 4 bases and J by 5 bases, 5 bases remained unmatched. Germline CDR1 MNHEY, CDR2 SVGAGI. CDR3 amino acids: CASSSGGGYQPQHF. DNA of the CDR3: TGTGCCAGCAGTTCAGGGGGGGGGTATCAGCCCCAGCATTTT.

This clonotype was recorded many times. V gene TRBV19 combines with J gene TRBJ2-5, with D unclear. Germline-derived CDR1 and CDR2 are LNHDA and SQIVND (reference sequence). The CDR3 spans 17 residues. V lost 2 bases and J lost 5, with 21 bases in between. The CDR3 DNA follows: TGTGCCAGTAGTATATCTCCCCGGCCGACCTCTGGGGAGACCCAGTACTTC. Translating it yields CASSISPRPTSGETQYF.

A word on this clonotype: A far larger clone is one nucleotide away, so this likely arose from a read error. The chain combines TRBV6-5 with TRBJ2-1; 9 bases are shared with TRBD2. J was trimmed by 2 bases and V by 6 bases; bases with no gene match: 11. The CDR3 sequence is 17 residues long. The germline gives CDR1 MNHEY, CDR2 SVGAGI. Written as DNA, the CDR3 is TGTGCCAGCAGCCGAAGAGCGGGGGGAAGCCCCTACAATGAGCAGTTCTTC. Its translation is CASSRRAGGSPYNEQFF.

A few counts support this clonotype. The V gene is TRBV7-9, the J gene TRBJ2-2; 8 nucleotides align to TRBD2. Germline V gene data show CDR1 as SEHNR and CDR2 as FQNEAQ (reference sequence). V shed 5 bases and J 5 bases; nucleotides not matched to a gene: 4. CDR3 size: 14 residues. The CDR3 spells CASSPGLVTGELFF. CDR3 nucleotide sequence: TGTGCCAGCAGCCCGGGACTAGTTACCGGGGAGCTGTTTTTT.

This clonotype came up many times. This chain connects TRBV6-1 to TRBJ1-2; possibly TRBD1 for D (5 bases). Between the trimmed V and J ends, which lost 8 bases and 2 bases, there was a span of 21 bases. In germline, CDR1 is MNHNS, CDR2 SASEGT. The CDR3 is made up of 16 amino acids. The CDR3, as DNA: TGTGCCAGCCAGAGTTTACACGGGACGGGGAACTATGGCTACACCTTC. As protein: CASQSLHGTGNYGYTF.

The chain employs TRBV6-2 or TRBV6-3 and TRBJ1-5; unclear D gene. The CDR3 contains 14 residues. The germline V gene has CDR1 MNHEY and CDR2 SVGEGT. The CDR3 region has the DNA TGTTCTAGCAGCGCCAGAGGGCGCCGGCAGCCCCAGCATTTT. The encoded protein is CSSSARGRRQPQHF.

The chain has TRBV5-1 and TRBJ2-1, with TRBD2 matching 7 bases. The CDR3 contains 17 residues. CDR1 is SGHRS, CDR2 YFSETQ, per germline. Trimming at V came to 2 bases and at J to 0 bases, leaving 8 bases not matched to a gene. The CDR3 region has the DNA TGCGCCAGCAGCTTTGGGCTAGCGGCGAGCTCCTACAATGAGCAGTTCTTC. It codes for CASSFGLAASSYNEQFF.

The chain recombines TRBV19 with TRBJ2-7; possible D gene TRBD1, 5 bases. The CDR3 runs 17 residues. V lost 0 bases and J 4 bases, leaving 19 bases between the germline ends. Germline V gives CDR1 LNHDA, CDR2 SQIVND (reference sequence). The CDR3 DNA sequence: TGTGCCAGTAGTATAGAAGGAACAGGAACGACCCCTTACGAGCAGTACTTC. Amino acid sequence: CASSIEGTGTTPYEQYF.

In its sample, this clonotype was seen a few times. This sequence is one base from a far larger clone and is likely a read error. The gene calls are TRBV6-5 and TRBJ2-7; no clear D. There are 12 residues in the CDR3. Germline values: CDR1 MNHEY, CDR2 SVGAGI. Trimming removed 5 bases from V and 4 bases from J, with 9 bases in between. The CDR3 protein is CASSNYLYEQYF. The CDR3, as DNA: TGTGCCAGCAGTAACTACCTTTACGAGCAGTACTTC.

The chain has TRBV5-1 and TRBJ2-2; the match to TRBD1 covers 8 bases. Unmatched junction bases numbered 5, after V lost 3 bases and J lost 7 bases. CDR1 SGHRS and CDR2 YFSETQ come from the germline V gene. The CDR3 runs 14 residues. The CDR3 loop is CASSSGQGFGELFF. The CDR3, as DNA: TGCGCCAGCAGCTCCGGACAGGGTTTCGGGGAGCTGTTTTTT. The full variable domain, rest sourced from reference TRBV5-1 and TRBJ2-2, is KAGVTQTPRYLIKTRGQQVTLSCSPISGHRSVSWYQQTPGQGLQFLFEYFSETQRNKGNFPGRFSGRQFSNSRSEMNVSTLELGDSALYLCASSSGQGFGELFFGEGSRLTVL.

This sequence joins TRBV5-1 and TRBJ2-7, with TRBD2 identical over 7 bases. The CDR3 is 15 residues long. The V gene's germline CDR1 is SGHRS and CDR2 YFSETQ. Trimming at V came to 5 bases and at J to 2 bases, leaving 10 bases not matched to a gene. The CDR3 DNA reads TGCGCCAGCAGAGCCGGACTAGAGGGTACCTACGAGCAGTACTTC. It yields the protein CASRAGLEGTYEQYF.

The chain combines TRBV20-1 with TRBJ1-2; 8 bases map to TRBD1. V was pared by 5 bases and J by 9 bases, with 20 bases of the junction left unmatched. CDR1 is DFQATT and CDR2 is SNEGSKA in the germline V gene (reference sequence). This CDR3 has 16 residues. CDR3 residues: CSAETRAGGASRCYTF. DNA for the CDR3: TGCAGTGCTGAGACGAGAGCAGGGGGCGCGTCTCGCTGCTACACCTTC.